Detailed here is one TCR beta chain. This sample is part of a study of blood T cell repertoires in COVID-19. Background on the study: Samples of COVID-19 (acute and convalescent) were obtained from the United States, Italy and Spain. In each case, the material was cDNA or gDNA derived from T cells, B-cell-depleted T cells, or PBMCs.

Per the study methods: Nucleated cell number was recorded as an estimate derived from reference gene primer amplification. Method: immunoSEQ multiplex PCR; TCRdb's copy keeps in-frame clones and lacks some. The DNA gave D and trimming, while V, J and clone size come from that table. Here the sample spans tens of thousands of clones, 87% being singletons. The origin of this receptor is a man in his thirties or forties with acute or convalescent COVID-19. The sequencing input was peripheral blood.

DNA of the CDR3: TGTGCCAGCAGGTGGACAGGAGAAAATGAAAAACTGTTTTTT. Encoded protein: CASRWTGENEKLFF. The genes are TRBV7-9 and TRBJ1-4; TRBD1 agrees at 7 bases. With 6 bases clipped from V and 5 bases from J, the junction kept 6 bases outside the gene matches. This CDR3 is 14 amino acids long. Germline CDR1 SEHNR, CDR2 FQNEAQ (reference sequence). Combining the CDR3 with reference TRBV7-9 and TRBJ1-4 gives the whole variable domain DTGVSQNPRHKITKRGQNVTFRCDPISEHNRLYWYRQTLGQGPEFLTYFQNEAQLEKSRLLSDRFSAERPKGSFSTLEIQRTEQGDSAMYLCASRWTGENEKLFFGSGTQLSVL.